The 16 T cell receptor beta chains below all came from one sample that was sequenced in a study of blood T cell repertoires in COVID-19. Profiled with immunoSEQ multiplex PCR; TCRdb holds only in-frame clones, not every one. The sample has more than 200,000 clones; 80% to 90% are singletons. Sequenced input: PBMCs or T cells enriched from blood (not recorded which). These receptors were collected from a man between 25 and 39 years old in a cohort exposed to, infected with or recovered from COVID-19 (not recorded which).

V usage is TRBV5-1 and J usage is TRBJ1-5; possible D gene TRBD1, 6 bases. The ends were cut back, 1 base at V and 6 bases at J, with 14 bases in the middle. This CDR3 is built from 15 residues. The germline gives CDR1 SGHRS, CDR2 YFSETQ. CDR3 sequence (DNA): TGCGCCAGCAGCTTGTTTACAGGGATGGGTCAGCCCCAGCATTTT. This codes for CASSLFTGMGQPQHF. The full variable domain, its missing parts supplied by reference TRBV5-1 and TRBJ1-5, is KAGVTQTPRYLIKTRGQQVTLSCSPISGHRSVSWYQQTPGQGLQFLFEYFSETQRNKGNFPGRFSGRQFSNSRSEMNVSTLELGDSALYLCASSLFTGMGQPQHFGDGTRLSIL.

The rearrangement joins TRBV14 to TRBJ2-5, with a tentative D call TRBD2 (5 bases). This CDR3 has 15 residues. CDR1 is SGHDN, CDR2 FVKESK, per germline. Trimming removed 0 bases at V and 2 bases at J, with 10 bases between. The CDR3 sequence: CASSQDLRTQETQYF. CDR3 in DNA: TGTGCCAGCAGCCAAGATCTCCGGACTCAAGAGACCCAGTACTTC.

In its sample, this clone was seen a few times. V gene TRBV7-2 combines with J gene TRBJ1-5, with D unclear. This CDR3 is built from 13 residues. The germline V gene encodes CDR1 SGHTA and CDR2 FQGNSA. V was pared by 6 bases and J by 2 bases, with 8 bases between. CDR3 loop: CASSLSGNQPQHF. The CDR3 DNA reads as TGTGCCAGCAGTCTATCGGGCAATCAGCCCCAGCATTTT.

This clone has just one count. The gene calls are TRBV10-2 and TRBJ1-5, with TRBD1 matching 11 bases. The CDR3 is 14 residues long. J gave up 4 bases and V 7 bases, and 3 bases lay outside the gene matches. Germline V gives CDR1 WSHSY, CDR2 SAAADI. The CDR3 DNA reads TGCGCCAGCACCGGGACAGGGGGTAATCAGCCCCAGCATTTT. Translation gives CASTGTGGNQPQHF.

This clone was observed a few times. The J gene is TRBJ2-7, the V gene TRBV10-1, with 10 bases fitting TRBD2. Unmatched junction bases numbered 19, after V lost 2 bases and J lost 0 bases. The length of the CDR3 is 21 residues. Germline V gene data show CDR1 as WNHNN and CDR2 as SYGVQD (reference sequence). CDR3 amino acids: CASSEEGSGRTQTTSSYEQYF. The CDR3 DNA is TGCGCCAGCAGTGAGGAAGGTAGCGGGAGGACCCAAACCACGAGCTCCTACGAGCAGTACTTC.

CDR3 sequence: CASRLGGSSYEQYF. The CDR3 DNA reads as TGTGCCAGTAGACTAGGCGGCAGCTCCTACGAGCAGTACTTC. The chain is built from TRBV19 and TRBJ2-7, with a tentative D call TRBD2 (5 bases). The CDR3 loop spans 14 amino acids. In germline, CDR1 is LNHDA, CDR2 SQIVND (reference sequence). V was shortened by 6 bases and J by 0 bases, with 12 bases between the two germline ends. The full variable domain, rest sourced from reference TRBV19 and TRBJ2-7, is DGGITQSPKYLFRKEGQNVTLSCEQNLNHDAMYWYRQDPGQGLRLIYYSQIVNDFQKGDIAEGYSVSREKKESFPLTVTSAQKNPTAFYLCASRLGGSSYEQYFGPGTRLTVT.

The gene calls are TRBV19 and TRBJ1-6; no firm D call. The V end lost 5 bases, the J end lost 1 base, and 12 bases lay between the germline ends. Germline V lookup: CDR1 LNHDA, CDR2 SQIVND (reference sequence). The CDR3 contains 16 residues. As DNA, the CDR3 is TGTGCCAGTAGTCCAACTCCAGGATCCTATAATTCACCCCTCCACTTT. It is translated as CASSPTPGSYNSPLHF.

This chain joins TRBV28 and TRBJ2-5; D perhaps matches TRBD2 (6 bases). Looked up from germline, CDR1 is MDHEN and CDR2 is SYDVKM. This CDR3 is 15 amino acids long. V was trimmed by 7 bases and J by 3 bases, leaving 18 bases between them. The CDR3 protein is CASTTPLGGKETQYF. CDR3 DNA: TGTGCCAGCACCACCCCGTTGGGCGGGAAAGAGACCCAGTACTTC.

This clone was counted a single time. The chain carries TRBV5-1 and TRBJ1-5; D not resolved. CDR3 length equals 13 residues. V was cut by 0 bases and J by 7 bases, with 8 bases left in between. Per germline, CDR1 SGHRS and CDR2 YFSETQ. The CDR3 coding sequence is TGCGCCAGCAGCTTGGCGCCTGGCCAGCCCCAGCATTTT. Protein: CASSLAPGQPQHF.

With respect to this clone: Other DNA sequences in the sample encode the same CDR3. The chain joins TRBV18 to TRBJ2-7; 7 positions match TRBD2. V lost 3 bases, J lost 3 bases, and 5 bases stayed unmatched. The CDR3 length is 14 residues. Germline CDR1 reads KGHSH; CDR2 reads LQKENI. The CDR3 DNA follows: TGTGCCAGCTCACCGCCGGGGGGAAGCTACGAGCAGTACTTC. This encodes CASSPPGGSYEQYF.

The chain combines TRBV28 with TRBJ2-7; maybe TRBD2 (6 bases). V lost 8 bases to trimming and J lost 4 bases, with 12 bases between them. The germline V gene encodes CDR1 MDHEN and CDR2 SYDVKM. The CDR3 spans 12 residues. The DNA for the CDR3 is TGTGCCAGCTCGCGGGATCCTTACGAGCAGTACTTC. Protein product: CASSRDPYEQYF.

The V and J genes are TRBV7-2 and TRBJ2-7; 9 positions match TRBD1. The V gene end was trimmed by 6 bases and the J gene end by 4 bases; junction bases not matched to a gene: 22. Per the germline V gene, CDR1 is SGHTA and CDR2 is FQGNSA. The CDR3 sequence is 19 residues long. CDR3 DNA sequence: TGTGCCAGCAGACACGTAACAGGGGGCTTCTCCACAACCTTTTACGAGCAGTACTTC. It is translated as CASRHVTGGFSTTFYEQYF.

The J gene is TRBJ1-1, the V gene TRBV19; TRBD1 matches at 7 bases. The V gene end was trimmed by 6 bases and the J gene end by 3 bases; junction bases not matched to a gene: 7. This CDR3 region has 14 residues. Germline values: CDR1 LNHDA, CDR2 SQIVND (reference sequence). CDR3 nucleotide sequence: TGTGCCAGTAGGGTCACAGGGGCCTACACTGAAGCTTTCTTT. It translates to CASRVTGAYTEAFF.

The rearrangement uses TRBV7-2 and TRBJ2-7; TRBD1 matches at 8 bases. V trimming: 1 base; J trimming: 6 bases; junction bases outside the gene matches: 5. This CDR3 has 14 amino acids. The germline CDR1 and CDR2 sequences are SGHTA and FQGNSA. The CDR3 spells CASSLGRGPGEQYF. For the CDR3, the DNA is TGTGCCAGCAGCTTAGGCAGGGGGCCCGGCGAGCAGTACTTC.

The rearrangement links TRBV6-1 to TRBJ2-2, with D possibly matching TRBD2 (6 bases). The CDR3 length is 15 residues. Germline V gene lookup returns CDR1 MNHNS and CDR2 SASEGT. V lost 2 bases and J lost 4, with 11 bases in between. As DNA, the CDR3 is TGTGCCAGCAGTGAAATTATGGGACTCACCGGGGAGCTGTTTTTT. Amino acid sequence: CASSEIMGLTGELFF.

The chain combines TRBV28 with TRBJ1-2; D unresolved. Germline V CDR1 and CDR2: MDHEN, SYDVKM. V lost 1 base and J 8 bases, leaving 11 bases between the germline ends. The CDR3 runs 13 residues. The CDR3 sequence is CASSLYITGGYTF. The CDR3 DNA follows: TGTGCCAGCAGTTTATACATCACGGGAGGCTACACCTTC.